A single sample is the source of the 8 T cell receptor beta chains below, sequenced in a study of T-cell memory formation after mild COVID-19. TCRdb itself ran the 5' RACE reads through MiXCR, one entry per CDR3 protein. The table records roughly 220,000 distinct CDR3 sequences, about 9.2% of them present only once. Sequenced sample: PBMCs or a T cell subset sorted from them (not recorded which). These receptors all come from a man younger than 35 who had mild COVID-19 (a few samples of this study predate the infection). Cell type and time point are not known.

This clonotype was observed a handful of times. V gene TRBV7-9 combines with J gene TRBJ2-6; D ambiguous. The length of the CDR3 is 15 residues. The germline V gene has CDR1 SEHNR and CDR2 FQNEAQ (reference sequence). Trimming took 2 bases from V and 2 from J, leaving 7 bases between them. The CDR3 is CASSLSSTGANVLTF. The CDR3 bases are TGTGCCAGCAGCTTATCCTCTACTGGGGCCAACGTCCTGACTTTC.

This clonotype was recorded a few times. V is TRBV6-5 and J is TRBJ2-2; the D is unclear. V gave up 5 bases and J gave up 1 base, with 11 bases separating them. The CDR3 consists of 15 residues. Germline V gene sequence: CDR1 MNHEY, CDR2 SVGAGI. The CDR3: CASSPGAQNTGELFF. The CDR3 bases are TGTGCCAGCAGTCCGGGCGCCCAGAACACCGGGGAGCTGTTTTTT.

There are many counts of this clonotype. The CDR3 bases are TGTGCCAGCCAGAGCCTCGGGTCCACCACAGATACGCAGTATTTT. This translates into CASQSLGSTTDTQYF. The V and J genes are TRBV19 and TRBJ2-3, with no clear D. This CDR3 region has 15 residues. The germline CDR1 and CDR2 sequences are LNHDA and SQIVND (reference sequence). The V end was cut by 9 bases, the J end by 2 bases, with 18 bases between.

This clonotype appeared many times. The chain carries TRBV20-1 and TRBJ2-7; tentatively, D is TRBD2 (5 bases). CDR1 is DFQATT and CDR2 is SNEGSKA in the germline V gene (reference sequence). The CDR3 is made up of 15 amino acids. V lost 4 bases, J lost 4 bases, and 20 bases lay in between. CDR3 residues: CSANKEGLRTYEQYV. CDR3 nucleotide sequence: TGCAGTGCTAACAAAGAGGGCCTCCGTACGTACGAGCAGTACGTC.

The CDR3 DNA follows: TGTGCCAGCAGCCCGTACACAGGGCCAGAGACCCAGTACTTC. Its protein product is CASSPYTGPETQYF. The chain is built from TRBV7-2 and TRBJ2-5, with D possibly being TRBD1 (6 bases). The CDR3 contains 14 residues. Germline values: CDR1 SGHTA, CDR2 FQGNSA. Trimming shortened V by 5 bases and J by 4 bases, and 14 bases separated the two germline ends.

The rearrangement links TRBV12-3 or TRBV12-4 to TRBJ2-3; tentative D call: TRBD2 (5 bases). Trimming took off 7 bases at V and 4 bases at J, with 18 bases between the two ends. CDR3 length: 15 amino acids. The CDR3 spells CASTSTSGKSDTQYF. The CDR3 region has the DNA TGTGCCAGCACCTCTACATCGGGGAAATCAGATACGCAGTATTTT.

This clonotype was observed at least ten times. The chain combines TRBV4-3 with TRBJ1-6; D gene uncertain. Trimming pared 1 base from V and 6 bases from J, leaving 13 bases between. This CDR3 is 16 amino acids long. Germline CDR1 and CDR2: LGHNA and YSLEER. The chain's CDR3 is CASSQGNGAINSPLHF. Here the CDR3 DNA reads TGCGCCAGCAGCCAAGGAAACGGCGCGATTAATTCACCCCTCCACTTT.

V is TRBV20-1 and J is TRBJ2-1, with D hard to call. V lost 2 bases and J lost 10, with 12 bases in between. CDR1 is DFQATT and CDR2 is SNEGSKA in the germline V gene (reference sequence). The CDR3 is made up of 12 amino acids. CDR3 sequence reads: CSARTTPYEQFF. Written as DNA, the CDR3 is TGCAGTGCTAGAACCACTCCCTACGAGCAGTTCTTC.